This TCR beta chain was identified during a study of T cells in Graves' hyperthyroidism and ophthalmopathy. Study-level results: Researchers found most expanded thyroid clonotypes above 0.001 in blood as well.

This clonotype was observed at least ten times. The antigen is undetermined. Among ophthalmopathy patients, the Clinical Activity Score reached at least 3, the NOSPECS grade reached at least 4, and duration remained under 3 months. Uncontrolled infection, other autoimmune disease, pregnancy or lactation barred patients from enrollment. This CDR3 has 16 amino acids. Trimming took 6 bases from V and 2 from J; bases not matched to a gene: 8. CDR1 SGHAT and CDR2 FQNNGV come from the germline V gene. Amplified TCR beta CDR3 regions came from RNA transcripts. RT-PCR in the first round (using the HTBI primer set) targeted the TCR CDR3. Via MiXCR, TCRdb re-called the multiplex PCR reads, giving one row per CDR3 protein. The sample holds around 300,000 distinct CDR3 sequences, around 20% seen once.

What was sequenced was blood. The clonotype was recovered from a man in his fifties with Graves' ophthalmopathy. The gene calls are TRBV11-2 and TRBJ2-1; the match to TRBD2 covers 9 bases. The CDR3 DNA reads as TGTGCCAGCAGATCGGGACTAGCCTGGACCTACAATGAGCAGTTCTTC. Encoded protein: CASRSGLAWTYNEQFF. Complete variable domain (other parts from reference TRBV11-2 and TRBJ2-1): EAGVAQSPRYKIIEKRQSVAFWCNPISGHATLYWYQQILGQGPKLLIQFQNNGVVDDSQLPKDRFSAERLKGVDSTLKIQPAKLEDSAVYLCASRSGLAWTYNEQFFGPGTRLTVL.